These 11 T cell receptor beta chains originate from one sample sequenced in a study of blood T cells in healthy people across ages. A second PCR of 7 to 11 cycles used a sample-barcoded 5' primer and a J-beta primer mix. TCRdb re-derived calls from the 5' RACE reads in MiXCR, one entry per CDR3 protein. The profile shows 630,000 or so distinct CDR3 sequences, about 34% of them singletons. Sequencing used blood. These receptors came from a woman aged 80 or older in good health.

This clonotype has a count of ten or more. J is TRBJ1-1 and V is TRBV2, with a tentative D call TRBD1 (5 bases). This CDR3 comprises 15 residues. Between the trimmed V and J ends, which lost 6 bases and 3 bases, there was a span of 17 bases. The germline gives CDR1 SNHLY, CDR2 FYNNEI. CDR3 residues: CASRRDQGSDTEAFF. For the CDR3, the DNA is TGTGCCAGCAGGCGCGATCAGGGTTCCGACACTGAAGCTTTCTTT. Together with reference TRBV2 and TRBJ1-1, the CDR3 gives the full variable domain: EPEVTQTPSHQVTQMGQEVILRCVPISNHLYFYWYRQILGQKVEFLVSFYNNEISEKSEIFDDQFSVERPDGSNFTLKIRSTKLEDSAMYFCASRRDQGSDTEAFFGQGTRLTVV.

This sequence joins TRBV7-8 and TRBJ1-1, with 8 bases lining up with TRBD1. From germline, CDR1 is SGHVS and CDR2 FQNEAQ. Trimming at V came to 1 base and at J to 6 bases, leaving 10 bases not matched to a gene. The CDR3 is 16 amino acids. The CDR3 protein is CASSLVLGQGVPEAFF. The CDR3 DNA is TGTGCCAGCAGCTTAGTCTTAGGACAGGGTGTCCCTGAAGCTTTCTTT.

This chain links TRBV7-6 with TRBJ2-7; 9 bases are shared with TRBD2. Germline values: CDR1 SGHVS, CDR2 FNYEAQ. V shed 4 bases, J shed 7 bases, and the junction held 17 bases outside the gene matches. This CDR3 spans 17 amino acids. The DNA of the CDR3 is TGTGCCAGCAGCTCCCGAATTAGCGGGGGACCTTCGAATGAGCAGTACTTC. Its translation is CASSSRISGGPSNEQYF. Using reference TRBV7-6 and TRBJ2-7 for the parts outside the CDR3, the full variable domain is GAGVSQSPRYKVTKRGQDVALRCDPISGHVSLYWYRQALGQGPEFLTYFNYEAQQDKSGLPNDRFSAERPEGSISTLTIQRTEQRDSAMYRCASSSRISGGPSNEQYFGPGTRLTVT.

This clonotype turned up a few times. The J gene is TRBJ1-4, the V gene TRBV29-1; unclear D gene. CDR3 size: 14 residues. The V end lost 7 bases, the J end lost 0 bases, and 12 bases lay between the germline ends. Germline CDR1 and CDR2: SQVTM and ANQGSEA. CDR3 loop: CSAGPGSTNEKLFF. The CDR3 DNA reads as TGCAGCGCCGGTCCAGGCTCAACTAATGAAAAACTGTTTTTT.

The table lists this clonotype with many counts. The chain is built from TRBV9 and TRBJ1-2; D is ambiguous. Per the germline V gene, CDR1 is SGDLS and CDR2 is YYNGEE. This CDR3 is 14 amino acids long. V lost 4 bases and J lost 8, with 18 bases in between. In DNA, the CDR3 is TGTGCCAGCAGCCCCCGCTCTTTAGGCACGGGCTACACCTTC. This encodes CASSPRSLGTGYTF.

This clonotype has only one observation. The chain employs TRBV5-1 and TRBJ2-5; a possible D gene is TRBD2 (7 bases). Germline-derived CDR1 and CDR2 are SGHRS and YFSETQ. This CDR3 has 13 residues. Trimming cost V 0 bases and J 11 bases, with 14 bases left between them. Written as DNA, the CDR3 is TGCGCCAGCAGCTTGGACAGGGACTACGGGCAGTACTTC. This encodes CASSLDRDYGQYF.

The rearrangement joins TRBV20-1 to TRBJ1-5; D is undetermined. Germline V gene lookup returns CDR1 DFQATT and CDR2 SNEGSKA (reference sequence). The CDR3 consists of 14 residues. V lost 1 base, J lost 0 bases, and 7 bases lay in between. CDR3 in DNA: TGCAGTGCTAGAGTACAGTCTAGCAATCAGCCCCAGCATTTT. It yields the protein CSARVQSSNQPQHF.

With respect to this clonotype: A much larger clone sits a single nucleotide away, making a read error possible. As the CDR3 is not closed by the conserved phenylalanine or tryptophan, this likely results from a read error. The V call is TRBV2, the J call TRBJ2-1, with 9 bases matching TRBD2. J lost 2 bases, V lost 11 bases, and 1 base had no gene match. This CDR3 is built from 12 residues. Germline CDR1 reads SNHLY; CDR2 reads FYNNEI. As DNA, the CDR3 is TGTGCCGCTAGCGGGGCCTACAATGAGCAGTTCATC. It is translated as CAASGAYNEQFI.

The J gene is TRBJ2-1, the V gene TRBV7-7; a weak D match, TRBD2 (5 bases). The V gene's germline CDR1 is SSHAT and CDR2 FNYEAQ (reference sequence). This CDR3 has 16 amino acids. The CDR3 nucleotides are TGTGCTGGCAGCCCACATGTCCGGGAACCCTACAATGAGCAGTTCTTC. The encoded protein is CAGSPHVREPYNEQFF. Filled out from reference TRBV7-7 and TRBJ2-1, the complete variable domain reads GAGVSQSPRYKVTKRGQDVTLRCDPISSHATLYWYQQALGQGPEFLTYFNYEAQPDKSGLPSDRFSAERPEGSISTLTIQRTEQRDSAMYRCAGSPHVREPYNEQFFGPGTRLTVL.

The chain recombines TRBV6-2 or TRBV6-3 with TRBJ2-1; 10 bases are a match to TRBD2. The V gene's germline CDR1 is MNHEY and CDR2 SVGEGT. The CDR3 is 17 amino acids. Trimming took 5 bases from V and 5 from J; bases not matched to a gene: 12. In DNA, the CDR3 is TGTGCCAGCAGTCCTCGTCCCCTAGCGGGGGCCCACAATGAGCAGTTCTTC. This gives the protein CASSPRPLAGAHNEQFF.

The chain links TRBV12-3 or TRBV12-4 to TRBJ2-3; 10 bases are shared with TRBD2. The CDR3 consists of 17 residues. The V and J ends lost 2 bases and 0 bases, in that order; junction bases with no gene match: 5. CDR3 sequence: CASSLRLAGVSTDTQYF. CDR3 coding DNA: TGTGCCAGCAGTTTACGTCTAGCGGGAGTGAGCACAGATACGCAGTATTTT.